This T cell receptor beta chain was profiled in a study of OX40 agonist ivuxolimab in advanced cancers. Overall study: Patients received ivuxolimab, an intravenous treatment, every 2 weeks at 0.01 to 10 mg/kg. Overall study findings and caveats: Also present in some nonresponders was a low level of normalized T-cell clonal expansion.

To note about this clone: Antigen: not known.

With 4 bases clipped from V and 3 bases from J, the junction kept 4 bases outside the gene matches. The CDR3 spans 15 residues. Germline loops: CDR1 LNHDA, CDR2 SQIVND (reference sequence). Sequencing used immunoSEQ multiplex PCR; TCRdb keeps in-frame clones, though not all of them. The repertoire holds 65,000 to 95,000 clones, 80% to 90% seen once, with under 6.5% in the top ten. The chain couples TRBV19 to TRBJ1-3, with 9 nucleotides matching TRBD1. The origin of this receptor is an adult with an advanced solid tumor such as melanoma, head and neck, liver or kidney cancer. The source was CD4+ or CD8+ T cells sorted from blood, collected in a trial of the OX40 agonist ivuxolimab. The DNA for the CDR3 is TGTGCCAGTAGTACACAGGGGGCCAATGGAAACACCATATATTTT. Encoded protein: CASSTQGANGNTIYF.